The clone carrying this TCR beta chain was counted ten times or more. Its antigen is unidentified. The record originates from a study of T cells after yellow fever vaccination. Points from the study as a whole: Post-booster samples contained most primary-vaccination clones (nearly 98% CD4, around 90% CD8).

MiXCR, run by TCRdb on the 5' RACE reads, gives a single entry per CDR3 protein. The sample has 400,000 or so distinct CDR3 sequences; over 15% are singletons. V was clipped by 5 bases and J by 5 bases, with 13 bases between them. The CDR3 runs 14 residues. Germline-derived CDR1 and CDR2 are MRHNA and SNTAGT. This specimen consisted of PBMCs, obtained before the yellow fever booster vaccination. This sequence originates from a man between 18 and 29 years old who received the YFV17D yellow fever vaccine. The chain joins TRBV6-4 to TRBJ2-1, with D perhaps assigned TRBD1 or TRBD2 (5 bases each). The CDR3 loop reads CASSLTGTNNEQFF. The CDR3 bases are TGTGCCAGCAGTCTTACCGGGACCAACAATGAGCAGTTCTTC.